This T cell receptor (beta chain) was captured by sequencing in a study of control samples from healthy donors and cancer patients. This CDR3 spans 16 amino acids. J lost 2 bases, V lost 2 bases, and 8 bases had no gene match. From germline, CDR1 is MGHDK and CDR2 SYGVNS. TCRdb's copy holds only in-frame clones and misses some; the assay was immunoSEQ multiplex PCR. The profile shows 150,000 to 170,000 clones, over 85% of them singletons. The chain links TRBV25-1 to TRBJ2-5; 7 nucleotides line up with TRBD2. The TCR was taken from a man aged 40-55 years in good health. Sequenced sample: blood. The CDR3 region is CASSEIGLAVQETQYF. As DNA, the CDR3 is TGTGCCAGCAGTGAAATAGGGCTAGCGGTTCAAGAGACCCAGTACTTC. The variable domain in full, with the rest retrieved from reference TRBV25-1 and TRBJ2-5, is EADIYQTPRYLVIGTGKKITLECSQTMGHDKMYWYQQDPGMELHLIHYSYGVNSTEKGDLSSESTVSRIRTEHFPLTLESARPSHTSQYLCASSEIGLAVQETQYFGPGTRLLVL.